These 24 T cell receptor beta chains came from one sample sequenced in a study of shared T cell receptors in the human thymus. Produced via immunoSEQ multiplex PCR; TCRdb's table is partial and in-frame only. In the table there are almost 550,000 clones, around 82% of which are singletons. Another study also made use of these data, one on human thymus T cells.

Sample: thymocytes. The receptors here all came from a boy younger than two with a congenital heart defect.

This chain connects TRBV5-6 to TRBJ2-7; TRBD1 matches at 7 bases. CDR1 is SGHDT and CDR2 is YYEEEE in the germline V gene. The V segment lost 1 base and the J segment 0 bases; nucleotides outside the gene matches: 4. The CDR3 is 15 residues long. CDR3 in amino acids: CASSLSGTVSYEQYF. The CDR3 DNA reads as TGTGCCAGCAGCTTGTCCGGGACAGTCTCCTACGAGCAGTACTTC.

This clone was picked up a small number of times. V is TRBV15 and J is TRBJ2-6, with D possibly TRBD2 on 6 matching bases. V lost 0 bases and J 0 bases, leaving 15 bases between the germline ends. This CDR3 spans 19 amino acids. CDR1 and CDR2 (germline): LNHNV, YYDKDF (reference sequence). CDR3 residues: CATSRDTPTGVSGANVLTF. The CDR3 nucleotides are TGTGCCACCAGCAGAGATACCCCGACGGGGGTCTCTGGGGCCAACGTCCTGACTTTC.

This chain links TRBV28 with TRBJ2-5; 10 bases agree with TRBD1. The V and J ends lost 3 bases and 5 bases, in that order; junction bases with no gene match: 6. The germline gives CDR1 MDHEN, CDR2 SYDVKM. This CDR3 has 15 residues. This CDR3 reads CASSFRQGAEETQYF. The DNA for the CDR3 is TGTGCCAGCAGTTTTCGACAGGGGGCTGAGGAGACCCAGTACTTC.

The V gene is TRBV11-2, the J gene TRBJ2-1, with 8 positions matching TRBD2. V shed 5 bases and J 8 bases; nucleotides not matched to a gene: 8. The CDR3 is 14 residues long. Germline CDR1 reads SGHAT; CDR2 reads FQNNGV. The CDR3 DNA sequence: TGTGCCAGCAGCCTCGGACTAGCCAGCCATGAGCAGTTCTTC. Amino acids: CASSLGLASHEQFF.

The CDR3 DNA reads TGCGCCAGCAGCTTAGACAGGGTAACCTACGAGCAGTACTTC. Protein sequence: CASSLDRVTYEQYF. The chain uses TRBV5-1 and TRBJ2-7, with 7 bases identical to TRBD1. This CDR3 region has 14 residues. V lost 2 bases and J lost 2; bases outside the gene matches: 4. Germline CDR1 is SGHRS and CDR2 is YFSETQ.

The gene calls are TRBV7-6 and TRBJ1-5; the D gene is possibly TRBD1 (6 bases). Germline-derived CDR1 and CDR2 are SGHVS and FNYEAQ. The CDR3 consists of 17 residues. Trimming removed 0 bases from V and 0 bases from J, with 12 bases in between. CDR3 sequence reads: CASSLAARGYSNQPQHF. CDR3 coding DNA: TGTGCCAGCAGCTTAGCGGCCAGGGGTTATAGCAATCAGCCCCAGCATTTT. Variable domain in full (rest from reference TRBV7-6 and TRBJ1-5): GAGVSQSPRYKVTKRGQDVALRCDPISGHVSLYWYRQALGQGPEFLTYFNYEAQQDKSGLPNDRFSAERPEGSISTLTIQRTEQRDSAMYRCASSLAARGYSNQPQHFGDGTRLSIL.

The chain recombines TRBV28 with TRBJ1-2; 7 nucleotides line up with TRBD1. CDR1 MDHEN and CDR2 SYDVKM come from the germline V gene. Trimming at V came to 6 bases and at J to 7 bases, leaving 5 bases not matched to a gene. The CDR3 covers 12 residues. The CDR3 region is CASSLQGFGYTF. In DNA, the CDR3 is TGTGCCAGCAGCCTACAGGGGTTTGGCTACACCTTC.

J is TRBJ2-7 and V is TRBV14, with 7 bases aligning to TRBD1. Germline V gene sequence: CDR1 SGHDN, CDR2 FVKESK. The V and J ends lost 1 base and 5 bases, in that order; junction bases with no gene match: 5. CDR3 length equals 14 residues. The CDR3 here is CASSQGQGVHEQYF. Written as DNA, the CDR3 is TGTGCCAGCAGCCAAGGGCAGGGGGTCCACGAGCAGTACTTC.

The V call is TRBV6-6, the J call TRBJ1-5, with a weak D call TRBD1 (6 bases). The CDR3 sequence is 13 residues long. Trimming cost V 0 bases and J 9 bases, with 9 bases left between them. The germline V gene has CDR1 MNHNY and CDR2 SVGAGI (reference sequence). The CDR3 reads CASSYSGQPPQHF. The CDR3 nucleotides are TGTGCCAGCAGTTACTCAGGACAGCCGCCCCAGCATTTT.

The rearrangement uses TRBV19 and TRBJ2-4; 7 bases align to TRBD2. The CDR3 extends over 14 amino acids. V lost 4 bases to trimming and J lost 6 bases; unmatched junction nucleotides: 6. CDR1 LNHDA and CDR2 SQIVND come from the germline V gene (reference sequence). CDR3 in amino acids: CASSTKLAINIQYF. The CDR3 DNA sequence: TGTGCCAGTAGTACAAAACTAGCGATAAACATTCAGTACTTC.

This sequence joins TRBV6-6 and TRBJ1-3; possible D gene TRBD1, 6 bases. This CDR3 spans 14 amino acids. CDR1 and CDR2 (germline): MNHNY, SVGAGI (reference sequence). V was cut by 6 bases and J by 4 bases, with 13 bases left in between. The CDR3 nucleotides read TGTGCCAGCAGCATACAGGGTTTCGGAAACACCATATATTTT. Translating it yields CASSIQGFGNTIYF.

In this sample, this clone turned up once. J is TRBJ2-3 and V is TRBV11-3; D is perhaps TRBD1 (6 bases). Germline V gene data show CDR1 as SGHNT and CDR2 as YENEEA. Trimming shortened V by 9 bases and J by 1 base, and 17 bases separated the two germline ends. CDR3 length: 15 residues. The CDR3 reads CASRNRDTGTDTQYF. The CDR3 DNA sequence: TGTGCCAGTAGGAACCGGGACACCGGCACAGATACGCAGTATTTT.

The J gene is TRBJ2-3, the V gene TRBV19, with TRBD1 matching 11 bases. Germline CDR1 reads LNHDA; CDR2 reads SQIVND (reference sequence). This CDR3 is built from 14 residues. V was clipped by 7 bases and J by 4 bases; unmatched bases: 4. In DNA, the CDR3 is TGTGCCAGTAAGACGGGACAGGGGGCAGATACGCAGTATTTT. Translation: CASKTGQGADTQYF.

The chain combines TRBV4-3 with TRBJ2-1; 7 nucleotides align to TRBD2. The CDR3 runs to 17 residues. With V trimmed by 0 bases and J by 4 bases, 9 bases remained unmatched. Germline CDR1 is LGHNA and CDR2 is YSLEER. The CDR3 nucleotides are TGCGCCAGCAGCCAAGATCCCCCTAGCGGAATTTACAATGAGCAGTTCTTC. Its protein product is CASSQDPPSGIYNEQFF.

The chain combines TRBV4-1 with TRBJ2-7; TRBD1 agrees at 7 bases. CDR3 length: 15 amino acids. The germline V gene encodes CDR1 MGHRA and CDR2 YSYEKL. The V segment lost 0 bases and the J segment 4 bases; nucleotides outside the gene matches: 6. DNA for the CDR3: TGCGCCAGCAGCCAAGAATTGGGACAGTGTTACGAGCAGTACTTC. As protein: CASSQELGQCYEQYF.

The chain is built from TRBV7-3 and TRBJ1-1; 7 bases map to TRBD1. Losses at the gene ends were 1 base for V and 4 bases for J; bases not matched to a gene: 6. Germline values: CDR1 SGHTA, CDR2 FQGTGA. The CDR3 length is 15 residues. The CDR3 region is CASSLNRGPSTEAFF. In DNA form, the CDR3 reads TGTGCCAGCAGCTTAAACAGGGGCCCGAGCACTGAAGCTTTCTTT.

This chain connects TRBV6-5 to TRBJ2-1; D might be TRBD2 (6 bases). V was cut by 0 bases and J by 12 bases, with 9 bases left in between. The CDR3 sequence is 12 residues long. Germline V gives CDR1 MNHEY, CDR2 SVGAGI. The CDR3 coding sequence is TGTGCCAGCAGTTACTCGGGGGGACGGCAGTTCTTC. Its translation: CASSYSGGRQFF.

The rearrangement links TRBV7-8 to TRBJ2-4; D might be TRBD1 (6 bases). Germline V gene data show CDR1 as SGHVS and CDR2 as FQNEAQ. This CDR3 region has 15 residues. V shed 4 bases and J shed 4 bases, with 14 bases lying between them. The CDR3 DNA reads TGTGCCAGCAGCTCCTCGGACAGAAGTAAAAACATTCAGTACTTC. It translates to CASSSSDRSKNIQYF.

The chain has TRBV6-6 and TRBJ2-1, with 8 nucleotides matching TRBD1. V was pared by 5 bases and J by 4 bases, with 7 bases of the junction left unmatched. This CDR3 contains 15 residues. Germline-derived CDR1 and CDR2 are MNHNY and SVGAGI (reference sequence). The CDR3 sequence is CASSRGTGPYNEQFF. As DNA, the CDR3 is TGTGCCAGCAGTCGGGGGACAGGACCTTACAATGAGCAGTTCTTC.

The chain joins TRBV28 to TRBJ1-1; 10 bases are shared with TRBD1. The V segment lost 6 bases and the J segment 5 bases; nucleotides outside the gene matches: 9. This CDR3 has 15 amino acids. Germline V gene lookup returns CDR1 MDHEN and CDR2 SYDVKM. Here the CDR3 reads CASSPGTGVRTEAFF. In DNA form, the CDR3 reads TGTGCCAGCAGCCCCGGGACAGGGGTGAGGACTGAAGCTTTCTTT.

The gene calls are TRBV5-6 and TRBJ1-2; TRBD1 might be the D (6 bases). V shed 1 base and J shed 3 bases, with 16 bases lying between them. This CDR3 contains 16 residues. Per the germline V gene, CDR1 is SGHDT and CDR2 is YYEEEE. The CDR3 loop reads CASSLPEAGVDYGYTF. The CDR3, as DNA: TGTGCCAGCAGCTTGCCCGAGGCAGGGGTAGACTATGGCTACACCTTC. The whole variable domain, filled in from reference TRBV5-6 and TRBJ1-2, reads DAGVTQSPTHLIKTRGQQVTLRCSPKSGHDTVSWYQQALGQGPQFIFQYYEEEERQRGNFPDRFSGHQFPNYSSELNVNALLLGDSALYLCASSLPEAGVDYGYTFGSGTRLTVV.

The genes are TRBV13 and TRBJ2-7; 7 positions match TRBD2. The ends lost 8 bases at V and 6 bases at J; junction bases unmatched: 16. CDR3 size: 15 residues. CDR1 is PRHDT and CDR2 is FYEKMQ in the germline V gene (reference sequence). CDR3 sequence (DNA): TGTGCCAGCGAGGCGAGCGGGGCCGTGCCCCCCGAGCAGTACTTC. Its protein is CASEASGAVPPEQYF.

The V call is TRBV29-1, the J call TRBJ2-1; 7 nucleotides line up with TRBD2. The CDR3 sequence is 13 residues long. J was trimmed by 6 bases and V by 6 bases; bases with no gene match: 8. CDR1 is SQVTM, CDR2 ANQGSEA, per germline. The CDR3 sequence is CSVGRTSSNEQFF. DNA of the CDR3: TGCAGCGTGGGACGGACTAGTTCCAATGAGCAGTTCTTC.

This sequence joins TRBV27 and TRBJ2-5, with 11 bases identical to TRBD2. V lost 9 bases, J lost 6 bases, and 9 bases stayed unmatched. CDR3 length equals 14 residues. The germline CDR1 and CDR2 sequences are MNHEY and SMNVEV (reference sequence). As DNA, the CDR3 is TGTGCCAGTAGGGTAGCGGGAGGGCGGAAGACCCAGTACTTC. This encodes CASRVAGGRKTQYF.